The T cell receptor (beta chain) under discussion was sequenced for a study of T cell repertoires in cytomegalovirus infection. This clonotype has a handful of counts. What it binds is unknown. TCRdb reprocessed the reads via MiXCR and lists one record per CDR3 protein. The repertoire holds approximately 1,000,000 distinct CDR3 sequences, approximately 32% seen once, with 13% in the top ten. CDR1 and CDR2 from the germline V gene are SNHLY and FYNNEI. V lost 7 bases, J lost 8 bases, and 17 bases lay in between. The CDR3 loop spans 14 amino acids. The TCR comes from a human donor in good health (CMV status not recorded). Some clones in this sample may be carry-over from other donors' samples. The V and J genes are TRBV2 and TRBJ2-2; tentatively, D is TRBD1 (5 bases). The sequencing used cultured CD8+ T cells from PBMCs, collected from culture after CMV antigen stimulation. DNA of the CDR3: TGTGCCAGCACTACCCAGGGTTTCGTGGGGGAGCTGTTTTTT. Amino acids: CASTTQGFVGELFF.